This entry features one T cell receptor (beta chain) sequence. Antigen: not known. This specimen comes from a study of cytomegalovirus exposure and HLA in healthy donors. Looking at the study overall: Among around 180 million T cells, an earlier analysis found about 100 million unique TCR beta sequences.

General study findings and limits: Cytomegalovirus status, reportedly, was diagnosed with high specificity and sensitivity by the classifier. Whilst most TCR sequences proved rare, a subset of public TCRs occurred across many donors.

Researchers ran the PCR with 60 Vbeta and 13 Jbeta primers. This table comes from immunoSEQ multiplex PCR, and its TCRdb copy is limited to in-frame clones, with some not included. This table has 80,000 to 100,000 clones, around 77% appearing once. The V gene lost 5 bases and the J gene lost 0 bases, with 11 bases spanning the gap. Germline CDR1 and CDR2: SGHAT and FQNNGV. This CDR3 spans 14 amino acids. The sequence was collected from a man aged 35 to 55 in good health and CMV-seronegative. Specimen: PBMCs. The J gene is TRBJ2-7, the V gene TRBV11-2, with TRBD1 as a possible D gene (5 bases). The CDR3 DNA is TGTGCCAGCAGCGTACTACAGGACTCCTACGAGCAGTACTTC. It codes for CASSVLQDSYEQYF. The variable domain in full, completed from reference TRBV11-2 and TRBJ2-7, reads EAGVAQSPRYKIIEKRQSVAFWCNPISGHATLYWYQQILGQGPKLLIQFQNNGVVDDSQLPKDRFSAERLKGVDSTLKIQPAKLEDSAVYLCASSVLQDSYEQYFGPGTRLTVT.